These 20 T cell receptor beta chains came from one sample sequenced in a study of identical twins. Each CDR3 protein gets one entry after TCRdb re-called the 5' RACE reads with MiXCR. There are roughly 220,000 distinct CDR3 sequences in the sample; 6.5% occur only once, and 14% to 15% lies in the top ten. Another study also made use of these data, one on T cells expressing NK-cell markers.

Sequencing was done on a sample of CD8+ T cells sorted from blood. All receptors come from a young woman in good health.

At least ten counts were recorded for this clonotype. The V call is TRBV7-9, the J call TRBJ2-5, with unresolved D. Germline V gene sequence: CDR1 SEHNR, CDR2 FQNEAQ (reference sequence). Trimming pared 5 bases from V and 4 bases from J, leaving 11 bases between. The CDR3 spans 13 residues. The CDR3 DNA reads TGTGCCAGCAGCCCTCTTGACCGAGAGACCCAGTACTTC. It codes for CASSPLDRETQYF. The entire variable domain, with the rest obtained from reference TRBV7-9 and TRBJ2-5, is as follows: DTGVSQNPRHKITKRGQNVTFRCDPISEHNRLYWYRQTLGQGPEFLTYFQNEAQLEKSRLLSDRFSAERPKGSFSTLEIQRTEQGDSAMYLCASSPLDRETQYFGPGTRLLVL.

This clonotype appeared a few times. The V gene is TRBV4-2, the J gene TRBJ1-2, with 8 bases aligning to TRBD1. Germline V gene sequence: CDR1 LGHNA, CDR2 YNFKEQ. The CDR3 sequence is 15 residues long. V lost 0 bases to trimming and J lost 4 bases; unmatched junction nucleotides: 4. CDR3 in DNA: TGTGCCAGCAGCCAAGAAGACAGGGGCTCCTATGGCTACACCTTC. Its translation: CASSQEDRGSYGYTF.

The chain links TRBV20-1 to TRBJ2-1; 8 bases map to TRBD2. CDR3 length: 15 residues. Germline values: CDR1 DFQATT, CDR2 SNEGSKA (reference sequence). Losses at the gene ends were 2 bases for V and 5 bases for J; bases not matched to a gene: 8. The CDR3 reads CSARNRPGGNNEQFF. Here the CDR3 DNA reads TGCAGTGCTAGAAACCGGCCGGGAGGGAACAATGAGCAGTTCTTC.

V and J are TRBV4-1 and TRBJ1-1; D unresolved. V gave up 3 bases and J gave up 3 bases, with 14 bases separating them. CDR3 length: 15 residues. Per germline, CDR1 MGHRA and CDR2 YSYEKL. DNA for the CDR3: TGCGCCAGCAGCCACAGACCAAATAAGGACACTGAAGCTTTCTTT. It translates to CASSHRPNKDTEAFF.

The V and J genes are TRBV12-3 or TRBV12-4 and TRBJ1-1; D gene unclear. The CDR3 contains 15 residues. V was cut by 3 bases and J by 6 bases, with 17 bases left in between. As DNA, the CDR3 is TGTGCCAGCAGTTTGGAGGGAAGGATAAGCTCTGAAGCTTTCTTT. This codes for CASSLEGRISSEAFF.

CDR3 region: CASGLGGGQETQYF. CDR3 bases: TGTGCTAGTGGTCTGGGGGGAGGGCAAGAGACCCAGTACTTC. The chain carries TRBV12-5 and TRBJ2-5, with 7 bases that match TRBD2. The germline CDR1 and CDR2 sequences are LGHNT and FRNRAP. The length of the CDR3 is 14 residues. V lost 5 bases, J lost 2 bases, and 5 bases stayed unmatched.

This clonotype was seen a handful of times. The CDR3 loop is CASSVEGPTEQYF. The CDR3 DNA reads as TGTGCCAGCAGCGTTGAGGGCCCAACGGAGCAGTACTTC. The chain has TRBV5-5 and TRBJ2-7; weak D call: TRBD2 (5 bases). Trimming took off 4 bases at V and 7 bases at J, with 15 bases between the two ends. From germline, CDR1 is SGHKS and CDR2 YYEKEE (reference sequence). CDR3 length: 13 residues.

This clonotype came up a few times. The rearrangement uses TRBV12-3 or TRBV12-4 and TRBJ2-1, with 10 bases that match TRBD2. The V gene end was trimmed by 5 bases and the J gene end by 12 bases; junction bases not matched to a gene: 10. This CDR3 region has 14 residues. Here the CDR3 reads CASSPLAGGRVQFF. The DNA of the CDR3 is TGTGCCAGCAGTCCTTTAGCGGGGGGAAGGGTGCAGTTCTTC.

The CDR3 DNA reads TGTGCCAGCAGCTTAGCGAGGGCTTCTAGCACAGATACGCAGTATTTT. Residues: CASSLARASSTDTQYF. The chain uses TRBV7-9 and TRBJ2-3, with a possible D match to TRBD2 (5 bases). This CDR3 is 16 amino acids long. Between the trimmed V and J ends, which lost 0 bases and 0 bases, there was a span of 10 bases. Germline V lookup: CDR1 SEHNR, CDR2 FQNEAQ (reference sequence).

A few counts support this clonotype. The chain carries TRBV7-8 and TRBJ2-7, with D unclear. The length of the CDR3 is 12 residues. V dropped 5 bases and J dropped 4 bases, with 9 bases sitting between them. CDR1 and CDR2 (germline): SGHVS, FQNEAQ. CDR3 loop: CASSGVNYEQYF. The DNA of the CDR3 is TGTGCCAGCAGCGGGGTCAATTACGAGCAGTACTTC.

As DNA, the CDR3 is TGCGCCAGCAGCTTGACAGGGGGCCTCCTCCACGAGCAGTACTTC. As protein: CASSLTGGLLHEQYF. V usage is TRBV5-1 and J usage is TRBJ2-7; 9 bases fit TRBD1. The V gene end was trimmed by 1 base and the J gene end by 5 bases; junction bases not matched to a gene: 7. Looked up from germline, CDR1 is SGHRS and CDR2 is YFSETQ. The CDR3 totals 15 residues.

This clonotype was found a few times. The V and J genes are TRBV27 and TRBJ2-7, with 9 positions matching TRBD1. V dropped 8 bases and J dropped 6; count of bases not matched to a gene: 8. The CDR3 covers 13 residues. The germline V gene has CDR1 MNHEY and CDR2 SMNVEV (reference sequence). CDR3 residues: CASWGMDRGEQYF. As DNA, the CDR3 is TGTGCCAGCTGGGGAATGGACAGGGGCGAGCAGTACTTC.

This clonotype was seen only a few times. V is TRBV3-1 and J is TRBJ2-7; D gene unclear. V was trimmed by 11 bases and J by 2 bases, leaving 22 bases between them. CDR1 LGHDT and CDR2 YNNKEL come from the germline V gene (reference sequence). This CDR3 is built from 15 residues. CDR3: CASSQDGSATYEQYF. DNA of the CDR3: TGTGCCTCCAGCCAAGATGGGTCCGCAACCTACGAGCAGTACTTC.

V is TRBV5-5 and J is TRBJ2-3; weak D call: TRBD2 (6 bases). Germline CDR1 SGHKS, CDR2 YYEKEE (reference sequence). The V and J ends lost 7 bases and 5 bases respectively, with 14 bases between them. The CDR3 consists of 13 residues. DNA of the CDR3: TGTGCCAGCTGGTTTGGGGGGAGAGATACGCAGTATTTT. Amino acid sequence: CASWFGGRDTQYF.

The V gene is TRBV9, the J gene TRBJ2-1; 9 positions agree with TRBD2. This CDR3 comprises 15 residues. The germline CDR1 and CDR2 sequences are SGDLS and YYNGEE. The V gene end was trimmed by 4 bases and the J gene end by 3 bases; junction bases not matched to a gene: 5. The CDR3 is CASSPSGANYNEQFF. CDR3 bases: TGTGCCAGCAGCCCTAGCGGGGCCAACTACAATGAGCAGTTCTTC.

The chain joins TRBV16 to TRBJ1-1, with D perhaps TRBD1 (5 bases). V lost 10 bases and J 1 base, leaving 19 bases between the germline ends. The CDR3 consists of 15 residues. Germline loops: CDR1 KGHSY, CDR2 FQNENV. In DNA, the CDR3 is TGTGCCACCTCACCCGACTTCGGGGGGAACACTGAAGCTTTCTTT. This codes for CATSPDFGGNTEAFF.

The CDR3 coding sequence is TGTGCCAGCAGTTTAAGGCATCAGATTTACACAGATACGCAGTATTTT. It is translated as CASSLRHQIYTDTQYF. The rearrangement joins TRBV27 to TRBJ2-3, with D unclear. V dropped 2 bases and J dropped 2 bases, with 14 bases sitting between them. Looked up from germline, CDR1 is MNHEY and CDR2 is SMNVEV (reference sequence). This CDR3 comprises 16 residues.

This clonotype came up once. This may arise from a read error, as a much more abundant clone is one base away. This chain connects TRBV4-1 to TRBJ2-3; D uncertain. With 0 bases removed from V and 6 bases from J, the gap between germline ends came to 7 bases. CDR1 and CDR2 (germline): MGHRA, YSYEKL. The CDR3 spans 13 residues. The chain's CDR3 is CASSQDWADTQYF. DNA for the CDR3: TGCGCCAGCAGCCAAGATTGGGCGGATACGCAGTATTTT.

In this sample, this clonotype turned up a few times. The CDR3 here is CASSPPHSGAGETQYF. The CDR3 coding sequence is TGTGCCAGCAGTCCCCCACATTCGGGGGCCGGAGAGACCCAGTACTTC. The chain is built from TRBV6-1 and TRBJ2-5; D may correspond to TRBD1 or TRBD2 (6 bases each). CDR1 and CDR2 from the germline V gene are MNHNS and SASEGT. The CDR3 is 16 amino acids. Trimming stripped 5 bases from V and 4 bases from J, with 20 bases between.

This clonotype was observed a handful of times. The chain combines TRBV11-2 with TRBJ2-2; 7 bases fit TRBD1. The CDR3 loop spans 15 amino acids. Germline values: CDR1 SGHAT, CDR2 FQNNGV. V was clipped by 5 bases and J by 7 bases; unmatched bases: 10. Here the CDR3 reads CASSPIDRANGELFF. The DNA of the CDR3 is TGTGCCAGCAGCCCGATTGACAGGGCGAACGGGGAGCTGTTTTTT.